These 9 T cell receptor beta chains share one sample of origin, sequenced in a study of shared clonotypes between healthy human individuals. Assay: immunoSEQ multiplex PCR; the TCRdb copy retains only in-frame clones and omits some. The repertoire holds about 1.5 million clones, with roughly 96% as singletons. The specimen was naive CD4+ T cells sorted from blood. Noted subset: CD45RA+ positively selected. The receptors derive from a young man in good health.

The V and J genes are TRBV5-1 and TRBJ2-7; 8 positions agree with TRBD1. This CDR3 region has 15 residues. Germline CDR1 reads SGHRS; CDR2 reads YFSETQ. The V gene end was trimmed by 2 bases and the J gene end by 3 bases; junction bases not matched to a gene: 7. The CDR3 region has the DNA TGCGCCAGCAGCTTTAATCAGGGGGCAGGCTACGAGCAGTACTTC. Translated: CASSFNQGAGYEQYF.

This chain links TRBV9 with TRBJ1-1; D possibly corresponds to TRBD1 (5 bases). Trimming pared 3 bases from V and 4 bases from J, leaving 13 bases between. The CDR3 extends over 14 amino acids. Germline-derived CDR1 and CDR2 are SGDLS and YYNGEE. CDR3 bases: TGTGCCAGCAGCGATAAAGCGGGGGTCACTGAAGCTTTCTTT. The encoded protein is CASSDKAGVTEAFF.

In regard to this clone: The junction departs from the called germline gene at one end, perhaps through a read error. Within the sample, other DNA sequences also encode this same CDR3. The gene calls are TRBV7-6 and TRBJ2-3; weak D call: TRBD1 (7 bases). CDR3 length: 15 amino acids. Germline V gives CDR1 SGHVS, CDR2 FNYEAQ. The chain's CDR3 is CASSLATGRTDTQYF. CDR3 DNA sequence: TGTGCCAGCAGCCTAGCGACAGGGCGCACAGATACGCAGTATTTT.

This chain connects TRBV9 to TRBJ2-1; D uncertain. This CDR3 spans 14 amino acids. The V end lost 0 bases, the J end lost 7 bases, and 11 bases lay between the germline ends. Germline CDR1 and CDR2: SGDLS and YYNGEE. The CDR3 here is CASSVVQASNEQFF. The CDR3 nucleotides are TGTGCCAGCAGCGTAGTGCAGGCCTCGAATGAGCAGTTCTTC.

The rearrangement uses TRBV19 and TRBJ2-7, with a possible D match to TRBD1 (5 bases). This CDR3 has 14 residues. Germline CDR1 reads LNHDA; CDR2 reads SQIVND (reference sequence). V lost 4 bases to trimming and J lost 2 bases, with 12 bases between them. The CDR3 DNA is TGTGCCAGTAGTAGGACAAATCTGGCCTACGAGCAGTACTTC. Translating it yields CASSRTNLAYEQYF.

The chain employs TRBV10-1 and TRBJ2-7; possible D gene TRBD2, 6 bases. This CDR3 is built from 18 residues. The V end lost 4 bases, the J end lost 2 bases, and 24 bases lay between the germline ends. Per the germline V gene, CDR1 is WNHNN and CDR2 is SYGVQD (reference sequence). The CDR3 loop is CASSGPVLSRDGTYEQYF. In DNA form, the CDR3 reads TGCGCCAGCAGTGGCCCGGTGTTATCGCGGGACGGAACCTACGAGCAGTACTTC.

This sequence joins TRBV10-1 and TRBJ2-2; weak D call: TRBD2 (5 bases). V lost 2 bases, J lost 4 bases, and 11 bases lay in between. In germline, CDR1 is WNHNN, CDR2 SYGVQD (reference sequence). The CDR3 is 15 amino acids. The chain's CDR3 is CASSEHGMGTGELFF. In DNA form, the CDR3 reads TGCGCCAGCAGTGAGCACGGGATGGGCACCGGGGAGCTGTTTTTT.

In its sample, this clone was seen once. The J gene is TRBJ1-2, the V gene TRBV21-1; the D call TRBD1 from the table was never checked on the DNA. TRBV21-1 is noted as a pseudogene. This CDR3 is 17 amino acids long. CDR3 nucleotides: TGTGCCAGCAGCCGTAGTGGGGCCCAAATAATAAGCTATGGCTACACCTTC. As protein: CASSRSGAQIISYGYTF.

V gene TRBV4-1 combines with J gene TRBJ1-2; the match to TRBD1 covers 7 bases. CDR1 is MGHRA and CDR2 is YSYEKL in the germline V gene. The CDR3 is made up of 15 amino acids. The V and J ends lost 1 base and 5 bases, in that order; junction bases with no gene match: 7. The CDR3 loop is CASSQVSGGRYGYTF. CDR3 DNA sequence: TGCGCCAGCAGCCAAGTATCAGGGGGGAGATATGGCTACACCTTC.